This T cell receptor beta chain stems from a study of OX40 agonist ivuxolimab in advanced cancers. In regard to this clone: Antigen unknown.

This table comes from immunoSEQ multiplex PCR, and its TCRdb copy is limited to in-frame clones, with some not included. The data hold about 71,000 clones, with about 90% observed a single time. The study, taken as a whole, reports: The authors also found low normalized T-cell clonal expansion in some nonresponders.

CDR1 SGHVS and CDR2 FQNEAQ come from the germline V gene. This CDR3 contains 14 residues. Trimming removed 5 bases from V and 3 bases from J, with 14 bases in between. Sequences were derived from CD4+ or CD8+ T cells sorted from blood, sampled in a trial of the OX40 agonist ivuxolimab. This clonotype was obtained from an adult with an advanced solid tumor such as melanoma, head and neck, liver or kidney cancer. The chain has TRBV7-8 and TRBJ2-7, with D perhaps given as TRBD1 or TRBD2 (5 bases each). As DNA, the CDR3 is TGTGCCAGCAGCGACCGGGACGGACGCTACGAGCAGTACTTC. This codes for CASSDRDGRYEQYF.